These 23 T cell receptor beta chains were sequenced from one sample in a study of tumor-infiltrating lymphocytes in primary liver carcinoma. The researchers produced TCR beta cDNA from about 510 ng total RNA with a constant-region primer. Three nested multiplex PCR rounds of slightly modified ARM-PCR generated TCR beta libraries. The first two PCR rounds used TRBV1-TRBV30 forward primers with a C-beta reverse primer, roughly 11 cycles each. TCRdb re-called the multiplex PCR reads with MiXCR, one entry per CDR3 protein. This sample has around 26,000 distinct CDR3 sequences, with around 79% found just once. Both RNA and DNA were isolated together from about 20-30 mg of bulk tissue that had not been sorted. The sequenced sample consisted of liver tumor tissue from sampling region 3. Subset: tumor region T3, left-lateral pole. The receptors shown here come from a man in his forties or fifties with primary liver carcinoma and hepatitis B virus infection.

As concerns this clonotype: No DNA is shown, since the ends of the CDR3 on it are uncertain; the CDR3 is the one TCRdb lists. This rearrangement joins TRBV12-3 or TRBV12-4 to TRBJ1-5. Termini included, the CDR3 measures 15 amino acids. The CDR3 sequence: CAGSFGQGSNQPKHF.

This clonotype has just one count. Since the CDR3 does not end with the conserved phenylalanine or tryptophan, this likely comes from a read error. The V and J genes are TRBV4-3 and TRBJ2-5; D may be TRBD2 (6 bases). The CDR3 is made up of 16 amino acids. Germline-derived CDR1 and CDR2 are LGHNA and YSLEER. The DNA of the CDR3 is TGCGTCAGCAGCCAAGGAGTAGTGGGAGGAGGAGAGACCCAGTACTCC. It encodes CVSSQGVVGGGETQYS.

This chain connects TRBV11-3 to TRBJ2-2; the D is unclear. This CDR3 has 15 residues. Trimming removed 9 bases from V and 16 bases from J, with 30 bases in between. In germline, CDR1 is SGHNT, CDR2 YENEEA. CDR3 nucleotides: TGTGCCAGGTGGCGCCTTAAACCCATCACCGTGGAGTCGTTTTTT. This gives the protein CARWRLKPITVESFF. Full variable domain (outside the CDR3, taken from reference TRBV11-3 and TRBJ2-2): EAGVVQSPRYKIIEKKQPVAFWCNPISGHNTLYWYLQNLGQGPELLIRYENEEAVDDSQLPKDRFSAERLKGVDSTLKIQPAELGDSAVYLCARWRLKPITVESFFGEGSRLTVL.

Concerning this clonotype itself: The junction departs from the called germline gene at one end, perhaps through a read error. This chain connects TRBV29-1 to TRBJ2-7, with a possible D match to TRBD2 (5 bases). Germline V gene data show CDR1 as SQVTM and CDR2 as ANQGSEA. The CDR3 is made up of 14 amino acids. CDR3 DNA sequence: TGTAGCGCCTTGTCCTCAGGCAGCTCCTACGAGCAGTACTTC. It encodes CSALSSGSSYEQYF.

Note on this clonotype: An end of the junction does not agree with germline; a read error may underlie this. The chain is built from TRBV29-1 and TRBJ2-3; 7 positions match TRBD2. CDR1 SQVTM and CDR2 ANQGSEA come from the germline V gene. This CDR3 region has 15 residues. The CDR3 DNA is TGCAGCGCCTGGACTTGCGGGAGTGTAACAGATACACAGTATTTT. Protein sequence: CSAWTCGSVTDTQYF.

Only a few counts were recorded for this clonotype. A read error may account for a junction end that differs from germline. This chain uses TRBV25-1 with TRBJ1-2; TRBD1 agrees at 10 bases. The CDR3 has 14 amino acids. Looked up from germline, CDR1 is MGHDK and CDR2 is SYGVNS. The CDR3: CAGSPGQGTYGYTF. CDR3 in DNA: TGTGCCGGCAGCCCGGGACAGGGGACTTATGGCTACACCTTC.

The chain links TRBV4-1 to TRBJ1-1; TRBD1 is a possible D gene (5 bases). Germline assignment: CDR1 MGHRA and CDR2 YSYEKL. The CDR3 totals 14 residues. The V gene lost 0 bases and the J gene lost 8 bases, with 13 bases spanning the gap. The DNA for the CDR3 is TGCGCCAGCAGCCAAGACCTCGGGGGACTAGAAGCTTTCTTT. It encodes CASSQDLGGLEAFF.

Comment on this clonotype: A much larger clone differs by one base, so this may be a read error. The chain is built from TRBV9 and TRBJ1-1; D is perhaps TRBD1 (6 bases). The CDR3 consists of 14 residues. CDR1 SGDLS and CDR2 YYNGEE come from the germline V gene. Between the trimmed V and J ends, which lost 3 bases and 6 bases, there was a span of 15 bases. The CDR3 DNA reads as TGTGCCAGCAGCGCTTCAACAGGGAGCGCTGAAGCTTTCTTT. Protein: CASSASTGSAEAFF.

The chain uses TRBV4-1 and TRBJ2-3; D remains ambiguous. The CDR3 spans 13 residues. Trimming took off 8 bases at V and 5 bases at J, with 14 bases between the two ends. Germline V CDR1 and CDR2: MGHRA, YSYEKL. This CDR3 is CASGSVLGDTQYF. The DNA for the CDR3 is TGCGCCAGCGGATCAGTTCTTGGAGATACGCAGTATTTT.

As to this clonotype: Compared with germline, one end of the junction differs, possibly owing to a read error. The V and J genes are TRBV6-5 and TRBJ1-1; possibly TRBD1 for D (5 bases). This CDR3 is built from 13 residues. CDR1 and CDR2 from the germline V gene are MNHEY and SVGAGI. The CDR3 DNA is TGTGCCAGCAGTTATAGGGGAAACACTGAAGTTTTCTTT. This codes for CASSYRGNTEVFF.

To note about this clonotype: Sequence at one end of the junction differs from germline and may be a read error. This sequence joins TRBV5-1 and TRBJ2-2, with D possibly matching TRBD2 (5 bases). Germline V gene data show CDR1 as SGHRS and CDR2 as YFSETQ. The length of the CDR3 is 14 residues. The CDR3 DNA sequence: TGCGCCAGTAAAAGGGAGAAGAACACCGGGGAGCGGTTTTTT. Its protein product is CASKREKNTGERFF.

About this clonotype: Mismatch with germline at one junction end may stem from a read error. V and J are TRBV6-1 and TRBJ2-1; no clear D. Germline V gives CDR1 MNHNS, CDR2 SASEGT. The CDR3 is 14 residues long. CDR3 in amino acids: CASTGSLNYNEQSF. CDR3 coding DNA: TGTGCCAGCACCGGATCCCTCAACTACAATGAGCAGTCCTTC.

About this clonotype itself: Sequence at one end of the junction differs from germline and may be a read error. The rearrangement joins TRBV4-1 to TRBJ1-2; the match to TRBD1 covers 7 bases. Looked up from germline, CDR1 is MGHRA and CDR2 is YSYEKL. The CDR3 length is 14 residues. CDR3 sequence reads: CASIQGDRNYDYTF. CDR3 DNA sequence: TGCGCCAGCATCCAAGGGGACAGAAACTATGACTACACTTTC.

There are many counts of this clonotype. The V gene is TRBV7-2, the J gene TRBJ1-1; D gene unclear. The CDR3 is 13 residues long. Trimming left V 2 bases short and J 1 base short, with 5 bases between. Germline V gene data show CDR1 as SGHTA and CDR2 as FQGNSA. The CDR3 nucleotides read TGTGCCAGCAGCTTAACTACGAACACTGAAGCTTTCTTT. Translating gives CASSLTTNTEAFF. Supplemented by reference TRBV7-2 and TRBJ1-1, the full variable domain reads GAGVSQSPSNKVTEKGKDVELRCDPISGHTALYWYRQSLGQGLEFLIYFQGNSAPDKSGLPSDRFSAERTGGSVSTLTIQRTQQEDSAVYLCASSLTTNTEAFFGQGTRLTVV.

Remarks on this clonotype: Germline is not matched at one junction end, which may reflect a read error. The chain has TRBV7-9 and TRBJ2-1; TRBD1 might be the D (6 bases). The CDR3 length is 17 residues. The V gene's germline CDR1 is SEHNR and CDR2 FQNEAQ (reference sequence). The CDR3 here is CASSLPSQGPKTNEQSF. The CDR3 bases are TGTGCGAGCAGCTTACCATCTCAGGGGCCTAAAACAAATGAGCAGTCCTTC.

A remark on this clonotype: Its ends do not fully match the called genes, so a read error is possible. The rearrangement uses TRBV12-3 or TRBV12-4 and TRBJ1-5, with D possibly matching TRBD1 (6 bases). CDR3 length: 15 residues. In DNA, the CDR3 is TGTGCCAGCAGTATAACGGACAGTTGGAATCAGTCCCAGCATTTT. This translates into CASSITDSWNQSQHF.

This clonotype is labeled large. The chain joins TRBV6-6 to TRBJ2-3, with TRBD2 matching 15 bases. This CDR3 comprises 16 residues. The germline V gene encodes CDR1 MNHNY and CDR2 SVGAGI (reference sequence). V dropped 6 bases and J dropped 6; count of bases not matched to a gene: 7. CDR3 nucleotides: TGTGCCAGCAGGAAAGGGACTAGCGGGAGGACGGATACGCAGTATTTT. It is translated as CASRKGTSGRTDTQYF.

Of note for this clonotype: At one end, the junction sequence differs from germline, possibly due to a read error. The rearrangement links TRBV4-2 to TRBJ2-1; 7 nucleotides line up with TRBD2. This CDR3 contains 16 residues. CDR1 and CDR2 from the germline V gene are LGHNA and YNFKEQ. CDR3 DNA sequence: TGTACCAGCAGCCTCACACGCGGGACTACCCCTAATGAGCAGTTCTTC. Protein product: CTSSLTRGTTPNEQFF.

Remarks on this clonotype: The junction differs from germline at one of its ends, possibly a read error. The chain has TRBV6-5 and TRBJ2-7, with a tentative D call TRBD1 (6 bases). The germline V gene has CDR1 MNHEY and CDR2 SVGAGI. CDR3 length equals 14 residues. The CDR3 loop is CASPSCTGYDEQHF. CDR3 DNA sequence: TGTGCCAGCCCCTCCTGTACAGGGTATGACGAGCAGCACTTC.

About this clonotype itself: At one end, the junction sequence differs from germline, possibly due to a read error. The J gene is TRBJ2-5, the V gene TRBV11-3; 11 nucleotides match TRBD2. Germline CDR1 SGHNT, CDR2 YENEEA. The CDR3 spans 14 residues. This CDR3 is CTSSFSGGAGSQYF. CDR3 DNA: TGTACCAGCAGCTTTAGCGGGGGGGCGGGGAGCCAGTACTTC.

On this clonotype: A read error may account for a junction end that differs from germline. The gene calls are TRBV4-2 and TRBJ2-2; 8 bases are a match to TRBD1. CDR1 and CDR2 from the germline V gene are LGHNA and YNFKEQ. CDR3 length equals 18 residues. The CDR3 nucleotides read TGTGCCGGCAGCCTAATATTTGTGACAGGGGATTCCCCCGGGGAGCTGTTCTTT. Its protein is CAGSLIFVTGDSPGELFF.

This clonotype has a handful of counts. The chain recombines TRBV6-1 with TRBJ2-3, with TRBD1 matching over 8 bases. This CDR3 has 15 residues. The germline V gene encodes CDR1 MNHNS and CDR2 SASEGT. V trimming: 3 bases; J trimming: 5 bases; junction bases outside the gene matches: 7. This chain's CDR3 is CASSDETGVVDTQYF. CDR3 coding DNA: TGTGCCAGCAGTGACGAGACAGGGGTGGTAGATACGCAGTATTTT.

The rearrangement uses TRBV10-3 and TRBJ2-7, with 16 bases lining up with TRBD2. Losses at the gene ends were 9 bases for V and 3 bases for J; bases not matched to a gene: 17. The germline CDR1 and CDR2 sequences are ENHRY and SYGVKD. There are 19 residues in the CDR3. CDR3 sequence: CAMTKRSGLAGGLFYEQYF. In DNA form, the CDR3 reads TGTGCCATGACCAAACGATCGGGACTAGCGGGAGGGCTCTTCTACGAGCAGTACTTC.